This T cell receptor (beta chain) was sequenced during a study of shared clonotypes between healthy human individuals. About the research overall: Per-donor plates numbered three CD4 naive, three CD4 memory, two CD8 naive and one CD8 memory.

General study points: What limited the represented genetic and exposure-history diversity was the small number of donors. Estimated richness was generally greater in naive than memory subsets. It was anticipated that sequencing depth would influence how many clonotypes donors shared.

This clone was counted a single time. Its specificity is not known. Clones were read by immunoSEQ multiplex PCR, and TCRdb kept only the in-frame ones, dropping some. In the table there are over 850,000 clones, 78% of which are singletons. Germline lookup yields CDR1 MNHNY and CDR2 SVGAGI (reference sequence). The CDR3 is made up of 11 amino acids. V shed 8 bases and J shed 3 bases, with 8 bases lying between them. Sequenced input: memory CD4+ T cells from PBMCs. Subset here: CD45RA-negative fraction. This clonotype was obtained from a young man in good health. Some clones in this sample may be carry-over from other donors' samples. The chain joins TRBV6-6 to TRBJ2-7; D call uncertain. The CDR3 loop reads CASARFYEQYF. The CDR3 bases are TGTGCCAGCGCCCGATTCTACGAGCAGTACTTC.